This TCR beta chain stems from a study of blood T cell repertoires in COVID-19. Turning to the study itself: Donors in the United States, Italy and Spain gave samples during acute or convalescent COVID-19. The cDNA or gDNA used as material had been derived from T cells, B-cell-depleted T cells, or PBMCs.

Sequencing was performed with immunoSEQ multiplex PCR; in TCRdb, only in-frame clones are kept and a portion is missing. The repertoire includes around 280,000 clones, 87% of them detected once, and 2.2% sits in the top ten. In germline, CDR1 is SGHTA, CDR2 FQGNSA. V shed 5 bases and J shed 4 bases, with 8 bases lying between them. This CDR3 spans 12 amino acids. The sequence came from a woman aged 45-65 years who had recovered from COVID-19. The gene calls are TRBV7-2 and TRBJ1-2, with D perhaps matching TRBD1 (5 bases). The sequenced sample was peripheral blood. CDR3 residues: CASSMGGYGYTF. In DNA form, the CDR3 reads TGTGCCAGCAGCATGGGGGGCTATGGCTACACCTTC.